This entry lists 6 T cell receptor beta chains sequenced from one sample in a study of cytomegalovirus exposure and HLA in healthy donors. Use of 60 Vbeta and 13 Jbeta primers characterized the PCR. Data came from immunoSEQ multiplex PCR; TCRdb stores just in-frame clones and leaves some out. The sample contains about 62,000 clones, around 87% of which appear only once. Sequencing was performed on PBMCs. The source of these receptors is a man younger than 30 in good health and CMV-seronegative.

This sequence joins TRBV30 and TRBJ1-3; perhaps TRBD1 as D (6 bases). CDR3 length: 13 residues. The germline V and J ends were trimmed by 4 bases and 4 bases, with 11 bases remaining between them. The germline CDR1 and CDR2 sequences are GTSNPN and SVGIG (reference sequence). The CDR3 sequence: CAWTRGSGNTIYF. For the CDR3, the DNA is TGTGCCTGGACCAGGGGTTCCGGAAACACCATATATTTT. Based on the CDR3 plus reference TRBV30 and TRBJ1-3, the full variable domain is SQTIHQWPATLVQPVGSPLSLECTVEGTSNPNLYWYRQAAGRGLQLLFYSVGIGQISSEVPQNLSASRPQDRQFILSSKKLLLSDSGFYLCAWTRGSGNTIYFGEGSWLTVV.

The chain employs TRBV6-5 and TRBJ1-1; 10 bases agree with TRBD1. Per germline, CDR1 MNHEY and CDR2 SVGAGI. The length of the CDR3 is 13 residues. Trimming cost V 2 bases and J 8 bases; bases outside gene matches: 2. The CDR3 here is CASSYRGQGEAFF. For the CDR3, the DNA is TGTGCCAGCAGTTACCGGGGACAGGGGGAAGCTTTCTTT.

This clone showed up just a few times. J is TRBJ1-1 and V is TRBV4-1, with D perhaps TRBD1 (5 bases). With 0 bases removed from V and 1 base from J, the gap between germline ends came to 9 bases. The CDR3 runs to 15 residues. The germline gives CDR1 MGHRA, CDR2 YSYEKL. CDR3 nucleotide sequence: TGCGCCAGCAGCCAAGATGTGCAGGGGAACACTGAAGCTTTCTTT. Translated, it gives CASSQDVQGNTEAFF.

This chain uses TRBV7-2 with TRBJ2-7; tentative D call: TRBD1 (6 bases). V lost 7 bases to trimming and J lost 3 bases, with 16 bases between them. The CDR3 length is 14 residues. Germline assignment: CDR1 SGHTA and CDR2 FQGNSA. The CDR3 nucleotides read TGTGCCAGCAAGGAACAGGGTACCTTCTACGAGCAGTACTTC. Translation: CASKEQGTFYEQYF. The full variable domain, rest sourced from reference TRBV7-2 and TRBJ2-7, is GAGVSQSPSNKVTEKGKDVELRCDPISGHTALYWYRQSLGQGLEFLIYFQGNSAPDKSGLPSDRFSAERTGGSVSTLTIQRTQQEDSAVYLCASKEQGTFYEQYFGPGTRLTVT.

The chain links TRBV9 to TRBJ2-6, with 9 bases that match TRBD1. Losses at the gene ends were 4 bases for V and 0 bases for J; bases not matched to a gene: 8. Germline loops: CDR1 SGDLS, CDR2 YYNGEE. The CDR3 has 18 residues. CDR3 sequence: CASSSSGQGLSGANVLTF. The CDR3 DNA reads TGTGCCAGCAGCTCCTCGGGACAGGGCCTCTCTGGGGCCAACGTCCTGACTTTC.

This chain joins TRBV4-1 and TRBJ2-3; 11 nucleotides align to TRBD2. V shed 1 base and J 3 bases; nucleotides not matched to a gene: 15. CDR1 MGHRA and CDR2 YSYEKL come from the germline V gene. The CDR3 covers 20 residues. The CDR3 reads CASSQVALAGGTTGTDTQYF. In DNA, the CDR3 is TGCGCCAGCAGCCAAGTTGCCCTAGCGGGGGGAACCACAGGGACAGATACGCAGTATTTT.